Listed below are T cell receptor beta chains from one sample, sequenced in a study of blood T cell repertoires in COVID-19. Sequenced by immunoSEQ multiplex PCR; TCRdb stores in-frame clones only, minus some. The repertoire has about 180,000 clones, roughly 87% of them found once; the top ten carry about 1.9%. Source material: peripheral blood. The receptors derive from a man aged 18 to 30 who had recovered from COVID-19. Each CDR3 is given with its conserved first and last residue. D genes are given only for firm matches. Only part of the rows carry a size: once, few, many, or a class if the clone is expanded.

d_call: TRBD1; j_call: TRBJ1-1; clone_size: NA; v_call: TRBV5-1; cdr3_nt: TGCGCCAGCAGCTTGGAAGGGGGCGCGAACACTGAAGCTTTCTTT; cdr3_aa: CASSLEGGANTEAFF
d_call: NA; j_call: TRBJ2-7; clone_size: NA; v_call: TRBV4-1; cdr3_nt: TGCGCCAGCAGCCAAGATCGCCCCTCAGGGGAGCAGTACTTC; cdr3_aa: CASSQDRPSGEQYF
d_call: TRBD1; j_call: TRBJ1-1; clone_size: NA; v_call: TRBV7-9; cdr3_nt: TGTGCCAGCAGCTACCGGGACAGGGACACTGAAGCTTTCTTT; cdr3_aa: CASSYRDRDTEAFF
d_call: TRBD2; j_call: TRBJ2-2; clone_size: NA; v_call: TRBV7-2; cdr3_nt: TGTGCCAGCAGCTTATCACTAGCGGGAGGGGAGCTGTTTTTT; cdr3_aa: CASSLSLAGGELFF
d_call: TRBD2; j_call: TRBJ2-7; clone_size: NA; v_call: TRBV7-6; cdr3_nt: TGTGCCAGCAGCTTGGGGTCGGGGGGCTACGAGCAGTACTTC; cdr3_aa: CASSLGSGGYEQYF
d_call: NA; j_call: TRBJ1-1; clone_size: NA; v_call: TRBV28; cdr3_nt: TGTGCCAGTATAGAGACAGGGAACACTGAAGCTTTCTTT; cdr3_aa: CASIETGNTEAFF
d_call: NA; j_call: TRBJ1-5; clone_size: NA; v_call: TRBV4-1; cdr3_nt: TGCGCCAGCAGCCAGGAGGGATATAGCAATCAGCCCCAGCATTTT; cdr3_aa: CASSQEGYSNQPQHF
d_call: NA; j_call: TRBJ1-1; clone_size: NA; v_call: TRBV9; cdr3_nt: TGTGCCAGCAGCCCAAGGGGGGGGGAGCGGAACACTGAAGCTTTCTTT; cdr3_aa: CASSPRGGERNTEAFF
d_call: TRBD1; j_call: TRBJ1-1; clone_size: NA; v_call: TRBV6-5; cdr3_nt: TGTGCCAGCAGTTATGGGACAGGGGTCGACACTGAAGCTTTCTTT; cdr3_aa: CASSYGTGVDTEAFF
d_call: NA; j_call: TRBJ1-2; clone_size: few; v_call: TRBV7-9; cdr3_nt: TGTGCCAGCAGCTTGGACAGCACAGGTGGCTACACCTTC; cdr3_aa: CASSLDSTGGYTF
d_call: NA; j_call: TRBJ1-2; clone_size: many; v_call: TRBV12-3/TRBV12-4; cdr3_nt: TGTGCCAGCAGTCTTTACTCATATGGCTACACCTTC; cdr3_aa: CASSLYSYGYTF
d_call: NA; j_call: TRBJ2-7; clone_size: NA; v_call: TRBV30; cdr3_nt: TGTGCCTGGGGTTCTAGCGACACCTACGAGCAGTACTTC; cdr3_aa: CAWGSSDTYEQYF
d_call: TRBD2; j_call: TRBJ2-7; clone_size: NA; v_call: TRBV7-9; cdr3_nt: TGTGCCAGCAGCTCCTCTAGCGGGAGGGCGGGCGAGCAGTACTTC; cdr3_aa: CASSSSSGRAGEQYF
d_call: TRBD2; j_call: TRBJ2-1; clone_size: NA; v_call: TRBV7-7; cdr3_nt: TGTGCTAGCAGCTTACAGCGGGAGGGCCGGCAGTTCTTC; cdr3_aa: CASSLQREGRQFF
d_call: NA; j_call: TRBJ2-1; clone_size: NA; v_call: TRBV29-1; cdr3_nt: TGCAGCGTAACCCGACAGGCACAGCAGTTCTTC; cdr3_aa: CSVTRQAQQFF
d_call: NA; j_call: TRBJ2-3; clone_size: NA; v_call: TRBV18; cdr3_nt: TGTGCCAGCTCACCGCCGGGAGCAGATACGCAGTATTTT; cdr3_aa: CASSPPGADTQYF
d_call: TRBD2; j_call: TRBJ2-3; clone_size: NA; v_call: TRBV7-2; cdr3_nt: TGTGCCAGCAGCTTTTATAGCGGGAGATCCGCAGATACGCAGTATTTT; cdr3_aa: CASSFYSGRSADTQYF
d_call: NA; j_call: TRBJ2-1; clone_size: NA; v_call: TRBV27; cdr3_nt: TGTGCCAGCAGTTCCGACAGTTGGGATGAGCAGTTCTTC; cdr3_aa: CASSSDSWDEQFF
d_call: TRBD1; j_call: TRBJ2-7; clone_size: NA; v_call: TRBV2; cdr3_nt: TGTGCCAGCAGTGCGGGCAGGGGGCGCGAGCAGTACTTC; cdr3_aa: CASSAGRGREQYF
d_call: NA; j_call: TRBJ2-2; clone_size: NA; v_call: TRBV27; cdr3_nt: TGTGCCAGCAGTTATCAGGGCACGAACACCGGGGAGCTGTTTTTT; cdr3_aa: CASSYQGTNTGELFF